This TCR beta chain was observed in a study of human T cells and chemical hapten exposure. Study-wide results and caveats: Compared with pre-sensitization or healthy control sets, expanded TCRs clustered more. TCRs above 1 in 1000 frequency stayed constant with DPC sensitization.

In its sample, this clonotype was seen a few times. Its target is not known. TCRdb ran MiXCR on the RACE reads and lists one entry per CDR3 protein. The repertoire includes tens of thousands of distinct CDR3 sequences, roughly 12% of them detected once, and about 5.7% sits in the top ten. V was clipped by 1 base and J by 4 bases; unmatched bases: 6. Germline CDR1 is SGHTA and CDR2 is FQGNSA. This CDR3 comprises 16 residues. The time point here: pre-sensitization, week 0. The treatment denotes: therapeutic diphenylcyclopropenone sensitization with weekly scalp DPC. Venepuncture was done earlier than the placement of each patch test.

V usage is TRBV7-2 and J usage is TRBJ2-2; 7 nucleotides agree with TRBD2. This specimen consisted of whole blood, obtained in connection with sensitization to the hapten diphenylcyclopropenone (DPC). The receptor was derived from a woman aged 30 to 39 with alopecia areata. Some clones in this sample may be carry-over from other donors' samples. The CDR3 DNA reads as TGTGCCAGCAGCTTAGTAGGCGGGAGTGGCACCGGGGAGCTGTTTTTT. It is translated as CASSLVGGSGTGELFF.